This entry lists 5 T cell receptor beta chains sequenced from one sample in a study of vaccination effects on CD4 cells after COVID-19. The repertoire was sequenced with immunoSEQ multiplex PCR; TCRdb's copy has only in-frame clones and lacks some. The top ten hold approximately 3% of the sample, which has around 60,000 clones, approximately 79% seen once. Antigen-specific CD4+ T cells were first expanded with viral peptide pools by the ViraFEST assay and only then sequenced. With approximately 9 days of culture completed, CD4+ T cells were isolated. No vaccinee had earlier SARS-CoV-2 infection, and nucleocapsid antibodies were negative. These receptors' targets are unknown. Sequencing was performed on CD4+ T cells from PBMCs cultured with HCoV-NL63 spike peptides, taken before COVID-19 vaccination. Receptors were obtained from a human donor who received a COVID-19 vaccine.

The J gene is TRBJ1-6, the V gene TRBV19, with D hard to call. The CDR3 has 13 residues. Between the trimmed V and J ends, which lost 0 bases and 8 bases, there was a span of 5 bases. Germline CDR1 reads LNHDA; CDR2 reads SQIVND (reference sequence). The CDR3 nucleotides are TGTGCCAGTAGTATAGACAGAGATTCACCCCTCCACTTT. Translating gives CASSIDRDSPLHF.

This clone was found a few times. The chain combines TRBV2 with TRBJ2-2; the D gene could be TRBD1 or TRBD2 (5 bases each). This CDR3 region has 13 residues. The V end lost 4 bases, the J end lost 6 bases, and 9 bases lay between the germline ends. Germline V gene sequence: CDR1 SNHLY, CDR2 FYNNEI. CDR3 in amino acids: CASSVGVAGELFF. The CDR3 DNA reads TGTGCCAGCAGTGTGGGGGTAGCCGGGGAGCTGTTTTTT.

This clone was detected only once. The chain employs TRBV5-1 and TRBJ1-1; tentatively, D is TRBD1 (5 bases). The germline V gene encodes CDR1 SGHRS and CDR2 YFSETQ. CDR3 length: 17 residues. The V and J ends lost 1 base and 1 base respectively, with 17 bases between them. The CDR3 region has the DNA TGCGCCAGCAGCTTGATCGCCGGGGTGGGGGGGAACACTGAAGCTTTCTTT. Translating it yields CASSLIAGVGGNTEAFF.

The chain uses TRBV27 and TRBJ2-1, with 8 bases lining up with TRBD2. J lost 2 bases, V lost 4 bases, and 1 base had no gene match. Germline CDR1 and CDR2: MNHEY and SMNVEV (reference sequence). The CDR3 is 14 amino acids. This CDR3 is CASSSGGAYNEQFF. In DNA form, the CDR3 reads TGTGCCAGCAGTTCCGGGGGGGCCTACAATGAGCAGTTCTTC.

CDR3 protein: CASSPGAGGPGQETQYF. The CDR3 DNA sequence: TGCGCCAGCAGCCCCGGGGCGGGGGGGCCAGGTCAAGAGACCCAGTACTTC. V and J are TRBV5-1 and TRBJ2-5, with TRBD2 matching 9 bases. Trimming removed 4 bases from V and 2 bases from J; junction bases left unmatched: 12. The CDR3 is 17 residues long. Germline CDR1 SGHRS, CDR2 YFSETQ.